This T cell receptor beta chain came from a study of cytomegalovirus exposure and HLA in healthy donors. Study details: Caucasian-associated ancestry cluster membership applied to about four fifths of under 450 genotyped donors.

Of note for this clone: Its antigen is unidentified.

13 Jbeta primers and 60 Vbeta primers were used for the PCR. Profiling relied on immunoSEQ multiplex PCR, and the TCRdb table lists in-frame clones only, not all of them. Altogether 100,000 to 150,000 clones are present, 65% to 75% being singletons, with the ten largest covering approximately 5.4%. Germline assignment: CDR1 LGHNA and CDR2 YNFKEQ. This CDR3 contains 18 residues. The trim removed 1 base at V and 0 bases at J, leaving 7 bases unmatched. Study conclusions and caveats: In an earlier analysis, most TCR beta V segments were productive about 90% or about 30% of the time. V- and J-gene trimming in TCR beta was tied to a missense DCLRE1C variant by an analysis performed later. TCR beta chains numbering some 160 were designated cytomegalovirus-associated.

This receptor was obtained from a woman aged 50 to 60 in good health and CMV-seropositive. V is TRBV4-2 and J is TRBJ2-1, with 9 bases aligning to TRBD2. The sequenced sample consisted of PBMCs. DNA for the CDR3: TGTGCCAGCAGCCAAGCAACGTTGCGGGGGGGCTCCTACAATGAGCAGTTCTTC. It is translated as CASSQATLRGGSYNEQFF.